The rows below give T cell receptor beta chains drawn from one sample of a study of patients and donors after allogeneic stem cell transplantation. TCRdb analysed the RT-PCR reads with MiXCR anew, one entry per CDR3 protein. This sample has roughly 180,000 distinct CDR3 sequences, with roughly two fifths found just once. What was sequenced was blood, either unsorted or a sorted T cell fraction (not recorded which). Receptors were obtained from a human donor who was either an allogeneic HSCT recipient or a stem cell or donor lymphocyte infusion donor (not recorded which). It is not recorded whose cells these are; they may come from a transplant donor. CDR3s include the opening cysteine and the closing phenylalanine or tryptophan. D genes are given only for firm matches. Size is stated for part of the rows, as once, few or many counts, or as a class when the clone is expanded.

v_gene	j_gene	d_gene	abundance	CDR3aa	CDR3nt
TRBV28	TRBJ2-7	NA	NA	CASSFKGPYEQYF	TGTGCCAGCAGTTTCAAGGGGCCCTACGAGCAGTACTTC
TRBV29-1	TRBJ2-2	NA	NA	CSALAGHTGELFF	TGCAGCGCGTTGGCGGGTCACACCGGGGAGCTGTTTTTT
TRBV28	TRBJ1-1	TRBD1	NA	CASSHQLQGGNTEAFF	TGTGCCAGCAGTCACCAACTACAGGGGGGGAACACTGAAGCTTTCTTT
TRBV12-3/TRBV12-4	TRBJ1-2	NA	NA	CASSLVTAGYYGYTF	TGTGCCAGCAGTTTAGTAACGGCAGGGTACTATGGCTACACCTTC
TRBV4-3	TRBJ1-2	NA	few	CASSQGPGVNYGYTF	TGCGCCAGCAGCCAAGGGCCAGGGGTGAACTATGGCTACACCTTC
TRBV24-1	TRBJ2-6	TRBD2	NA	CATSPPGEGISSGANVLTF	TGTGCCACCAGTCCACCGGGGGAGGGGATAAGCTCTGGGGCCAACGTCCTGACTTTC
TRBV12-3/TRBV12-4	TRBJ2-4	NA	NA	CASSSEYNIQYF	TGTGCCAGCAGTTCGGAGTATAACATTCAGTACTTC
TRBV9	TRBJ2-7	NA	NA	CASSEGDGAFYEQYF	TGTGCCAGCAGCGAGGGGGACGGGGCGTTCTACGAGCAGTACTTC
TRBV10-3	TRBJ2-6	TRBD1	few	CAISGGQGRGGANVLTF	TGTGCCATCAGTGGAGGACAGGGAAGAGGTGGGGCCAACGTCCTGACTTTC
TRBV9	TRBJ1-1	NA	NA	CASSVDGGGTEAFF	TGTGCCAGCAGCGTAGATGGGGGAGGTACTGAAGCTTTCTTT
TRBV12-3/TRBV12-4	TRBJ1-1	NA	NA	CASTLSATNTEAFF	TGTGCCAGCACCCTCAGCGCAACGAACACTGAAGCTTTCTTT
TRBV24-1	TRBJ1-1	NA	NA	CATSGTENTEAFF	TGTGCCACCAGTGGGACAGAGAACACTGAAGCTTTCTTT
TRBV7-7	TRBJ1-1	NA	few	CASSSKVGWGRTEAFF	TGTGCCAGCAGCTCAAAAGTGGGTTGGGGGCGGACTGAAGCTTTCTTT
TRBV5-1	TRBJ1-6	NA	few	CASSLDSYNSPLHF	TGCGCCAGCAGCTTGGACAGCTATAATTCACCCCTCCACTTT
TRBV28	TRBJ1-2	TRBD1	NA	CASSPGQGKFYGYTF	TGTGCCAGCAGTCCCGGACAGGGAAAGTTCTATGGCTACACCTTC
TRBV5-6	TRBJ1-5	TRBD1	NA	CASSFRQGADNQPQHF	TGTGCCAGCAGCTTTCGACAGGGGGCGGACAATCAGCCCCAGCATTTT
TRBV28	TRBJ1-2	NA	few	CASSQTNYGYTF	TGTGCCAGCAGTCAGACGAACTATGGCTACACCTTC
TRBV12-3/TRBV12-4	TRBJ1-1	NA	NA	CASSFGPGAFF	TGTGCCAGCAGTTTCGGACCGGGGGCTTTCTTT
TRBV7-6	TRBJ2-7	NA	NA	CASSLGPQAYEQYF	TGTGCCAGCAGCTTAGGACCCCAAGCCTACGAGCAGTACTTC
TRBV11-2	TRBJ2-3	NA	NA	CASSPRQVGNTDTQYF	TGTGCCAGCAGCCCACGGCAGGTTGGGAATACAGATACGCAGTATTTT
TRBV6-5	TRBJ2-2	NA	NA	CASSDSGLYTGELFF	TGTGCCAGCAGTGATAGCGGACTTTACACCGGGGAGCTGTTTTTT
TRBV25-1	TRBJ2-1	NA	NA	CAPSGEQFF	TGTGCCCCCTCCGGTGAGCAGTTCTTC
TRBV20-1	TRBJ1-1	NA	few	CSANDRMNTEAFF	TGCAGTGCAAATGACAGAATGAACACTGAAGCTTTCTTT
TRBV14	TRBJ1-6	NA	NA	CASSRGNSPLHF	TGTGCCAGCAGCCGGGGTAATTCACCCCTCCACTTT
TRBV6-5	TRBJ1-1	NA	NA	CASSYGRADTEAFF	TGTGCCAGCAGTTACGGCAGGGCAGACACTGAAGCTTTCTTT
TRBV7-8	TRBJ1-6	NA	NA	CASSTGPRRDSPLHF	TGTGCCAGCAGCACCGGACCTCGGAGAGATTCACCCCTCCACTTT
TRBV5-1	TRBJ2-7	NA	few	CASSLFQGDF	TGCGCCAGCAGCTTGTTCCAGGGAGACTTC
TRBV12-3/TRBV12-4	TRBJ1-5	NA	NA	CASSSDPRRANSNQPQHF	TGTGCCAGCAGTTCGGACCCGCGCAGGGCTAATAGCAATCAGCCCCAGCATTTT
TRBV11-2	TRBJ2-1	TRBD2	NA	CASSFLGLAGDEQFF	TGTGCCAGCAGCTTCCTAGGACTAGCGGGAGACGAGCAGTTCTTC
TRBV27	TRBJ2-7	NA	once	CASSLFSDLPYEQYF	TGTGCCAGCAGTTTATTTAGCGACCTCCCCTACGAGCAGTACTTC
TRBV27	TRBJ2-2	TRBD2	few	CASNPAGGQDGELFF	TGTGCCAGCAATCCTGCGGGAGGGCAGGACGGGGAGCTGTTTTTT
TRBV20-1	TRBJ1-1	NA	NA	CSAPGRMNTEAFF	TGCAGTGCTCCAGGGAGGATGAACACTGAAGCTTTCTTT
TRBV14	TRBJ2-1	NA	NA	CASRGNGPFGEQFF	TGTGCCAGCAGGGGGAACGGGCCCTTCGGCGAGCAGTTCTTC
TRBV4-3	TRBJ1-3	NA	NA	CASSQDYSSGNTIYF	TGCGCCAGCAGCCAAGACTACAGCTCTGGAAACACCATATATTTT
TRBV5-1	TRBJ1-2	NA	NA	CASSLGTAYKDGYTF	TGCGCCAGCAGCTTGGGGACAGCCTATAAGGATGGCTACACCTTC
TRBV5-6	TRBJ1-2	NA	few	CASSLIGGGMVYGYTF	TGTGCCAGCAGCTTGATCGGAGGTGGGATGGTCTATGGCTACACCTTC
TRBV6-2/TRBV6-3	TRBJ1-2	NA	NA	CASSYSGEGYTF	TGTGCCAGCAGTTACTCGGGAGAAGGCTACACCTTC
TRBV18	TRBJ2-1	NA	few	CASSPLTGDSRGLQGEQFF	TGTGCCAGCTCACCACTTACCGGGGACTCCCGTGGGCTACAAGGTGAGCAGTTCTTC
TRBV3-1	TRBJ2-1	TRBD2	NA	CASSYLLAGLENEQFF	TGTGCCAGCAGCTACCTATTAGCGGGACTTGAAAATGAGCAGTTCTTC
TRBV29-1	TRBJ2-5	NA	NA	CSVERRGETQYF	TGCAGCGTTGAGCGCAGGGGTGAGACCCAGTACTTC
TRBV27	TRBJ2-7	NA	NA	CASSLRAPYYEQYF	TGTGCCAGCAGTTTACGTGCCCCTTACTACGAGCAGTACTTC
TRBV14	TRBJ2-6	TRBD1	NA	CASSLDRDNSGANVLTF	TGTGCCAGCAGCCTGGACAGGGATAACTCTGGGGCCAACGTCCTGACTTTC
TRBV21-1	TRBJ2-2	NA	NA	CASSPDRDRFSGELFF	TGTGCCAGCAGCCCGGACCGGGACAGGTTTAGCGGGGAGCTGTTTTTT
TRBV2	TRBJ2-1	NA	NA	CASMESANNEQFF	TGTGCCAGCATGGAATCAGCTAACAATGAGCAGTTCTTC
TRBV20-1	TRBJ2-1	NA	NA	CSASASEYNEQFF	TGCAGTGCTAGCGCTAGCGAATACAATGAGCAGTTCTTC
TRBV4-1	TRBJ1-1	NA	once	CASSQLGSRTEAFF	TGCGCCAGCAGCCAATTGGGGTCGCGCACTGAAGCTTTCTTT
TRBV10-3	TRBJ1-1	TRBD1	NA	CAISEGRGVTEAFF	TGTGCCATCAGTGAGGGCAGGGGGGTCACTGAAGCTTTCTTT
TRBV29-1	TRBJ2-5	NA	NA	CSVWAVQETQYF	TGCAGCGTTTGGGCAGTGCAGGAGACCCAGTACTTC
TRBV6-5	TRBJ2-4	TRBD2	NA	CASSYSRLAGIAQYF	TGTGCCAGCAGTTACTCCCGACTAGCGGGGATAGCTCAGTACTTC
TRBV7-9	TRBJ1-1	TRBD1	NA	CASSVGDRERTEAFF	TGTGCCAGCAGCGTGGGGGACAGGGAGAGGACTGAAGCTTTCTTT
TRBV12-3/TRBV12-4	TRBJ2-5	NA	few	CASSPEDRKETQYF	TGTGCCAGCAGTCCCGAGGACAGAAAAGAGACCCAGTACTTC
TRBV28	TRBJ1-2	NA	NA	CASSFLQGGYTF	TGTGCCAGCAGTTTCTTACAGGGTGGCTACACCTTC
TRBV29-1	TRBJ1-3	NA	few	CSATGSSSGNTIYF	TGCAGCGCGACAGGTTCTAGCTCTGGAAACACCATATATTTT
TRBV10-3	TRBJ2-5	NA	few	CAISDGKKETQYF	TGTGCCATCAGTGACGGGAAGAAGGAGACCCAGTACTTC
TRBV12-3/TRBV12-4	TRBJ1-5	TRBD1	NA	CASRTTGAGNQPQHF	TGTGCCAGCAGAACCACAGGGGCGGGCAATCAGCCCCAGCATTTT
TRBV29-1	TRBJ2-1	NA	NA	CSVEAEQFF	TGCAGCGTTGAGGCTGAGCAGTTCTTC
TRBV7-2	TRBJ2-5	NA	few	CASSLVYPPSTQYF	TGTGCCAGCAGCTTAGTCTACCCTCCTTCGACCCAGTACTTC
TRBV12-3/TRBV12-4	TRBJ1-6	NA	few	CASSLSGVGNSPLHF	TGTGCCAGCAGTTTATCAGGGGTTGGTAATTCACCCCTCCACTTT
TRBV19	TRBJ1-5	TRBD1	few	CASSGQVDLDQPQHF	TGTGCCAGTAGCGGACAGGTCGATTTAGATCAGCCCCAGCATTTT